This TCR beta chain was identified in a study of T cells in Graves' hyperthyroidism and ophthalmopathy. Study-wide points: Through a model of 13 V-J features, ophthalmopathy was separated from stable hyperthyroidism.

A remark on this clonotype: Its antigen is not identified.

Exclusion criteria comprised uncontrolled infection, other autoimmune disease, pregnancy or lactation. Diagnosis rested on symptoms, serum thyroxine and TRAb, thyroid ultrasound, and orbital computed tomography. Amplified TCR beta CDR3 regions derived from RNA transcripts. First-round RT-PCR of the TCR CDR3 relied on the HTBI primer set. MiXCR was run by TCRdb on the multiplex PCR reads, yielding one entry per CDR3 protein. The sample lists hundreds of thousands of distinct CDR3 sequences, less than 25% occurring once. This receptor was identified in a woman aged 70-85 years with Graves' ophthalmopathy. The sample was blood.

The CDR3 DNA reads as TGCAGTGCTAGACCGGGAGGGCTCTCCTACGAGCAGTACTTC. It specifies CSARPGGLSYEQYF. V and J are TRBV20-1 and TRBJ2-7; 8 nucleotides align to TRBD2. The CDR3 covers 14 residues. V shed 2 bases, J shed 0 bases, and the junction held 3 bases outside the gene matches. Germline lookup yields CDR1 DFQATT and CDR2 SNEGSKA (reference sequence).